This T cell receptor (beta chain) comes out of a study of beta chain features in type 1 diabetes. The isolated RNA, all of it, was reverse transcribed, so expressed TCRB transcripts were what got sequenced. For naive, central memory and regulatory T cell samples, reads averaged around 3.6 million. Generated by immunoSEQ multiplex PCR, the TCRdb table keeps only in-frame clones and is missing some. The sample holds 200,000 to 250,000 clones, roughly 30% seen once. This clone was seen more than once but under ten times. Other DNA sequences within the sample encode an identical CDR3. The CDR3 contains 15 residues. Trimming cost V 5 bases and J 6 bases; bases outside gene matches: 16. Germline loops: CDR1 SQVTM, CDR2 ANQGSEA.

The receptor was derived from a man aged 30 to 45 in good health. Sequences were obtained from central memory CD4+ T cells from blood. This chain links TRBV29-1 with TRBJ2-7; TRBD1 matches at 7 bases. Here the CDR3 DNA reads TGCAGCGTTAGACATCCCGGGACAGCCCTTTCCGAGCAGTACTTC. Translated: CSVRHPGTALSEQYF.